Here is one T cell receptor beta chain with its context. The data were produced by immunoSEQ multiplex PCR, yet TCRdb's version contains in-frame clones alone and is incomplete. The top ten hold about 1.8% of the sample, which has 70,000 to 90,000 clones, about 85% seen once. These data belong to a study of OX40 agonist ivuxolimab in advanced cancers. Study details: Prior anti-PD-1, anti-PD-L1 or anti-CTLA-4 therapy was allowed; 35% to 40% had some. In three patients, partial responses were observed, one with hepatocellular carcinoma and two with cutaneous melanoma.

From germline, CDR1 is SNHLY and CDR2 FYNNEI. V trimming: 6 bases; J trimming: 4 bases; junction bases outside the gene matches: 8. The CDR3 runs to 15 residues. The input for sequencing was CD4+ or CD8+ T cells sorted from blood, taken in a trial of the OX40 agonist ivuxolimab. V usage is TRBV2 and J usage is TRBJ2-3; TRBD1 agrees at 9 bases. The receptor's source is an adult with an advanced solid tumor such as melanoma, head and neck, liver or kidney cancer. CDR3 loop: CASRRDRETADTQYF. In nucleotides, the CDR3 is TGTGCCAGCAGGAGGGACAGGGAGACCGCAGATACGCAGTATTTT.